These 8 T cell receptor beta chains originate from one sample sequenced in a study of regulatory T cells in long-lasting Graves disease (TCRdb year 2021). Libraries came from multiplex PCR. Instrument used: Illumina HiSeq 4000. CDR3 regions were amplified by Arm-PCR with iRepertoire HTBI primers to construct TCR beta libraries. Clones were called with MiXCR by TCRdb after fastp trimmed the public reads at Q25, and only in-frame beta chains were retained. Each CDR3 protein gets just one entry, which takes the most common genes and DNA from the rows behind it. This sample holds 600,000 to 650,000 distinct CDR3 sequences; roughly 15% were observed only once. Approximately 20% of the sample is held by the ten biggest clonotypes. Sample time point, as interpreted from the label and publication: newly diagnosed GD, antithyroid drugs for less than 3 months. For both TCR sequencing and RNA sequencing, RNA was extracted from PBMCs in TRIzol.

These data were likewise used in another study, on T cells in Graves' hyperthyroidism and ophthalmopathy.

The sample here was peripheral blood mononuclear cells (PBMCs), taken at new diagnosis, from a patient treated with antithyroid drugs. These receptors all come from a woman between 25 and 40 years old with Graves disease. Donor details come from another sample of the same person, matched by shared clones.

The chain is built from TRBV5-1 and TRBJ2-2, with D uncertain. The CDR3 loop spans 14 amino acids. The V gene's germline CDR1 is SGHRS and CDR2 YFSETQ. The V end was cut by 2 bases, the J end by 1 base, with 6 bases between. The CDR3 DNA reads as TGCGCCAGCAGCTTCGTCCGGAACACCGGGGAGCTGTTTTTT. Translation: CASSFVRNTGELFF.

This clonotype showed up just a few times. Written as DNA, the CDR3 is TGTGCCAGCAGGGTGGTTGGGGGGGGAGGCGCCGATGAGCAGTTCTTC. It specifies CASRVVGGGGADEQFF. V gene TRBV12-3 or TRBV12-4 combines with J gene TRBJ2-1, with 7 bases matching TRBD2. The J segment lost 8 bases and the V segment lost 6 bases, leaving 16 bases of the junction unmatched. There are 16 residues in the CDR3.

This clonotype was seen many times. The chain links TRBV2 to TRBJ1-5; D is ambiguous. There are 14 residues in the CDR3. Germline CDR1 and CDR2: SNHLY and FYNNEI. The V and J ends lost 5 bases and 0 bases respectively, with 8 bases between them. The CDR3 DNA reads as TGTGCCAGCAGTATCAGTGCTAGCAATCAGCCCCAGCATTTT. Translation gives CASSISASNQPQHF.

This clonotype was counted ten times or more. The gene calls are TRBV20-1 and TRBJ1-4, with 7 nucleotides matching TRBD1. After removal of 3 bases from V and 4 bases from J, the junction contained 8 bases not matched to a gene. The CDR3 has 15 residues. Germline V gene sequence: CDR1 DFQATT, CDR2 SNEGSKA (reference sequence). The chain's CDR3 is CSARVGDSINEKLFF. The CDR3 bases are TGCAGTGCTAGGGTCGGGGACAGTATTAATGAAAAACTGTTTTTT.

This clonotype has a handful of counts. The chain combines TRBV6-1 with TRBJ2-3, with D tentatively TRBD2 (5 bases). V lost 0 bases to trimming and J lost 3 bases, with 10 bases between them. CDR3 size: 15 residues. Germline V gene data show CDR1 as MNHNS and CDR2 as SASEGT. The CDR3, as DNA: TGTGCCAGCAGTGAAGCGGGAGCCTCTACAGATACGCAGTATTTT. Protein sequence: CASSEAGASTDTQYF.

This clonotype was counted a few times. The gene calls are TRBV6-1 and TRBJ2-1, with a weak D call TRBD1 (5 bases). Germline CDR1 and CDR2: MNHNS and SASEGT. The CDR3 length is 14 residues. Trimming pared 6 bases from V and 4 bases from J, leaving 13 bases between. The CDR3 DNA sequence: TGTGCCAGCAGCCCCGATAAGGGGTACAATGAGCAGTTCTTC. It is translated as CASSPDKGYNEQFF.

This chain connects TRBV5-1 to TRBJ2-1; 8 bases are shared with TRBD1. V gave up 1 base and J gave up 10 bases; unmatched junction bases: 13. The CDR3 is 16 residues long. CDR1 and CDR2 from the germline V gene are SGHRS and YFSETQ. CDR3 sequence: CASSLKGTGLTEEQFF. CDR3 DNA sequence: TGCGCCAGCAGCTTGAAGGGGACAGGCCTTACAGAGGAGCAGTTCTTC.

A word on this clonotype: At one end, the junction sequence differs from germline, possibly due to a read error. The chain carries TRBV7-2 and TRBJ2-3; TRBD1 is a possible D gene (6 bases). The CDR3 has 15 residues. Looked up from germline, CDR1 is SGHTA and CDR2 is FQGNSA. The CDR3 DNA reads TGTGCCAGCAGCATCGACAGGTATAGCACAAATACGCAGTATTTT. This encodes CASSIDRYSTNTQYF.